The TCR beta chain under discussion was sequenced for a study of cytomegalovirus exposure and HLA in healthy donors. Points from the study as a whole: An analysis done earlier found most TCR beta V segments productive about 90% or about 30% of the time. Analysis was performed later, and it showed HLA-associated TCR beta chains to be more clonally expanded than equally common others.

As for this clone: Its antigen is unknown.

Germline V gives CDR1 SGHAT, CDR2 FQDESV (reference sequence). Deletions cut 5 bases from V and 5 bases from J, with 15 bases between. The CDR3 contains 14 residues. Primers for the PCR totalled 60 Vbeta and 13 Jbeta. Per the authors' pipeline: Later analysis identified some 80 million unique TCR beta chains, about 12 million shared. Repertoires were generated with immunoSEQ multiplex PCR, while TCRdb's copy carries only in-frame clones and drops some. Clonal size and the V and J genes are those of that table, whereas D and trimming came from the DNA. The sample consists of about 160,000 clones, approximately 80% of them appearing once.

This clonotype was sampled from a man aged 25 to 40 in good health and CMV-seronegative. The V and J genes are TRBV11-1 and TRBJ2-5; TRBD2 is a possible D gene (6 bases). The specimen sequenced was PBMCs. Written as DNA, the CDR3 is TGTGCCAGCAGCGCAGGCGGGGTTGATGAGACCCAGTACTTC. Protein product: CASSAGGVDETQYF. The full variable domain, completed using reference TRBV11-1 and TRBJ2-5, is EAEVAQSPRYKITEKSQAVAFWCDPISGHATLYWYRQILGQGPELLVQFQDESVVDDSQLPKDRFSAERLKGVDSTLKIQPAELGDSAMYLCASSAGGVDETQYFGPGTRLLVL.